The rows below give T cell receptor beta chains drawn from one sample of a study of OX40 agonist ivuxolimab in advanced cancers. TCRdb's table, derived via immunoSEQ multiplex PCR, lists solely in-frame clones and lacks some. The sample consists of around 50,000 clones, around 90% of them appearing once. Here the sequenced sample was CD4+ or CD8+ T cells sorted from blood, taken in a trial of the OX40 agonist ivuxolimab. The receptors stem from an adult with an advanced solid tumor such as melanoma, head and neck, liver or kidney cancer. The CDR3 runs from the conserved cysteine through the conserved F or W. The D gene is left open where the match is weak. The size field is filled for only some rows; it gives once, few, many or a size class.

V: TRBV4-1
D: TRBD1
J: TRBJ2-7
size: once
DNA: TGCGCCAGCAGCCAAGACACCCCGGACAGGGCAAGAGGCTACGAGCAGTACTTC
CDR3: CASSQDTPDRARGYEQYF

V: TRBV10-3
D: -
J: TRBJ2-1
size: -
DNA: TGTGCCATCAGTGAGTCGGTTGAGCAGTTCTTC
CDR3: CAISESVEQFF

V: TRBV6-5
D: TRBD1
J: TRBJ1-4
size: -
DNA: TGTGCCAGCAGTCATGGACAGGGGATTGAAAAACTGTTTTTT
CDR3: CASSHGQGIEKLFF

V: TRBV5-1
D: TRBD1
J: TRBJ2-5
size: -
DNA: TGCGCCAGCAGCGGGGGACAGGGTGAAAAGACCCAGTACTTC
CDR3: CASSGGQGEKTQYF

V: TRBV27
D: -
J: TRBJ2-2
size: -
DNA: TGTGCCAGCAGTCCTGTTCCGACGGGCACCGGGGAGCTGTTTTTT
CDR3: CASSPVPTGTGELFF

V: TRBV6-1
D: -
J: TRBJ2-1
size: -
DNA: TGTGCCAGCAGTGAAACAGTGTGGCAGTTCTTC
CDR3: CASSETVWQFF

V: TRBV7-6
D: TRBD1
J: TRBJ1-4
size: -
DNA: TGTGCCAGCAGCCCTGGGACAGGGAATGAAAAACTGTTTTTT
CDR3: CASSPGTGNEKLFF

V: TRBV27
D: TRBD1
J: TRBJ2-3
size: -
DNA: TGTGCCAGCAGCCCGGGACAGAAAAACACAGATACGCAGTATTTT
CDR3: CASSPGQKNTDTQYF

V: TRBV18
D: -
J: TRBJ2-5
size: -
DNA: TGTGCCAGCTCACCACCTGGGGAGACCCAGTACTTC
CDR3: CASSPPGETQYF

V: TRBV19
D: TRBD1
J: TRBJ2-7
size: -
DNA: TGTGCCAGTAGTGATGGACAGGCTGTGTACGAGCAGTACTTC
CDR3: CASSDGQAVYEQYF

V: TRBV27
D: -
J: TRBJ2-2
size: -
DNA: TGTGCCACCGGGCTAAACACCGGGGAGCTGTTTTTT
CDR3: CATGLNTGELFF

V: TRBV15
D: -
J: TRBJ1-5
size: -
DNA: TGTGCCACCAGCAGAATTCCGCCCTCCTATAGCAATCAGCCCCAGCATTTT
CDR3: CATSRIPPSYSNQPQHF

V: TRBV5-6
D: -
J: TRBJ1-1
size: -
DNA: TGTGCCAGCAGCTTGGTAGGTGGGCCGACAGGTAACACTGAAGCTTTCTTT
CDR3: CASSLVGGPTGNTEAFF

V: TRBV25-1
D: -
J: TRBJ1-2
size: few
DNA: TGTGCCAGCAGTCAGGGAGCGGGCTACACCTTC
CDR3: CASSQGAGYTF

V: TRBV7-7
D: -
J: TRBJ2-1
size: -
DNA: TGTGCTAGCAGCTTAGCTGCGGGCAGTAGCCATGAGCAGTTCTTC
CDR3: CASSLAAGSSHEQFF

V: TRBV27
D: -
J: TRBJ2-1
size: -
DNA: TGTGCCAGCAGCCAGGCCTTTAGCAGAATAGATGAGCAGTTCTTC
CDR3: CASSQAFSRIDEQFF

V: TRBV29-1
D: TRBD1
J: TRBJ2-7
size: once
DNA: TGCAGCGTAGGGACAGTGGAAGGTTACGAGCAGTACTTC
CDR3: CSVGTVEGYEQYF

V: TRBV9
D: -
J: TRBJ2-7
size: -
DNA: TGTGCCAGCAGCGTAGAAGGGGCGGACTCCTACGAGCAGTACTTC
CDR3: CASSVEGADSYEQYF

V: TRBV7-2
D: -
J: TRBJ1-5
size: once
DNA: TGTGCCAGCAGCTTAGGGGCGCTGTCGGGAGAGCCCCAGCATTTT
CDR3: CASSLGALSGEPQHF

V: TRBV9
D: -
J: TRBJ2-2
size: -
DNA: TGTGCCAGCAGCGTAGTCCCCCTCACCGGGGAGCTGTTTTTT
CDR3: CASSVVPLTGELFF

V: TRBV7-6
D: -
J: TRBJ1-4
size: few
DNA: TGTGCCAGCAGCCTATCCCCAAGGGAGGAAAAACTGTTTTTT
CDR3: CASSLSPREEKLFF

V: TRBV7-9
D: TRBD1
J: TRBJ1-2
size: -
DNA: TGTGCCAGCAGCTTAGGTCTGGACAGGGTCTATGGCTACACCTTC
CDR3: CASSLGLDRVYGYTF

V: TRBV27
D: TRBD1
J: TRBJ1-1
size: -
DNA: TGTGCCAGCAGTTTATTCGGACAGGGTCTGAGGACTGAAGCTTTCTTT
CDR3: CASSLFGQGLRTEAFF

V: TRBV27
D: -
J: TRBJ1-4
size: -
DNA: TGTGCCACAAAACGAGGCAGGGCTGAGGAAAAACTGTTTTTT
CDR3: CATKRGRAEEKLFF

V: TRBV5-5
D: -
J: TRBJ2-1
size: -
DNA: TGTGCCAGCAATCCGGACAGTTACAATGAGCAGTTCTTC
CDR3: CASNPDSYNEQFF

V: TRBV21-1
D: -
J: TRBJ2-7
size: -
DNA: TGTGCCAGCAGCAAAGCCGGCCCTGTCTCCTGGTTCTACGAGCAGTACTTC
CDR3: CASSKAGPVSWFYEQYF

V: TRBV15
D: -
J: TRBJ2-7
size: once
DNA: TGTGCCACCAGCAGAGAGGGGGGCGCCGGGTACGAGCAGTACTTC
CDR3: CATSREGGAGYEQYF

V: TRBV2
D: TRBD2
J: TRBJ2-7
size: -
DNA: TGTGCCAGCAGTGCTGGGACTAGCGGGGGGGTTGGGTACGAGCAGTACTTC
CDR3: CASSAGTSGGVGYEQYF

V: TRBV7-2
D: TRBD2
J: TRBJ2-1
size: -
DNA: TGTGCCAGCGGATATAGCGGGGCCGCAGGTGAGCAGTTCTTC
CDR3: CASGYSGAAGEQFF

V: TRBV5-6
D: TRBD1
J: TRBJ1-4
size: -
DNA: TGTGCCAGCAGTTTGCTACAGGGGGCAACTAATGAAAAACTGTTTTTT
CDR3: CASSLLQGATNEKLFF

V: TRBV6-5
D: -
J: TRBJ2-5
size: -
DNA: TGTGCCAGCAGTTACGGCGGACGTCCCCAAGAGACCCAGTACTTC
CDR3: CASSYGGRPQETQYF

V: TRBV28
D: -
J: TRBJ2-1
size: -
DNA: TGTGCCAGCAGCACCAGGGTTGGAAACTACAATGAGCAGTTCTTC
CDR3: CASSTRVGNYNEQFF

V: TRBV7-2
D: TRBD1
J: TRBJ1-2
size: -
DNA: TGTGCCAGCAGCTCGACAGGGGGCTATGGCTACACCTTC
CDR3: CASSSTGGYGYTF

V: TRBV5-6
D: -
J: TRBJ2-1
size: -
DNA: TGTGCCAGCAGCTCCACTAGCAATGAGCAGTTCTTC
CDR3: CASSSTSNEQFF

V: TRBV18
D: TRBD1
J: TRBJ1-1
size: -
DNA: TGTGCCAGCTCACCAGGGACAGTCACTGAAGCTTTCTTT
CDR3: CASSPGTVTEAFF

V: TRBV9
D: TRBD1
J: TRBJ1-6
size: -
DNA: TGTGCCAGCAGCGCCGAACAGGGGCACCGCTATAATTCACCCCTCCACTTT
CDR3: CASSAEQGHRYNSPLHF